Listed below are T cell receptor beta chains from one sample, sequenced in a study of blood T cell repertoires in COVID-19. Data came from immunoSEQ multiplex PCR; TCRdb stores just in-frame clones and leaves some out. The sample carries some 230,000 clones, 80% to 90% recorded once. Source material: peripheral blood. All receptors come from a man over 45 who had recovered from COVID-19. CDR3s include the opening cysteine and the closing phenylalanine or tryptophan. A D gene is named only where the DNA matches it firmly. Not every row has a clone size; where given, it reads once, few, many or a size class.

j_gene: TRBJ2-7; abundance: NA; len: 15; d_gene: TRBD2; v_gene: TRBV5-5; CDR3aa: CASSPRTSGAYEQYF; CDR3nt: TGTGCCAGCAGCCCGCGGACTAGCGGGGCCTACGAGCAGTACTTC
j_gene: TRBJ2-7; abundance: NA; len: 11; d_gene: NA; v_gene: TRBV5-8; CDR3aa: CASSFISEQYF; CDR3nt: TGTGCCAGCAGCTTTATCTCCGAGCAGTACTTC
j_gene: TRBJ2-7; abundance: NA; len: 15; d_gene: NA; v_gene: TRBV5-1; CDR3aa: CASSLASTGSYEQYF; CDR3nt: TGCGCCAGCAGCTTGGCCTCGACGGGATCCTACGAGCAGTACTTC
j_gene: TRBJ2-3; abundance: NA; len: 19; d_gene: TRBD2; v_gene: TRBV29-1; CDR3aa: CSVEGTSGRARVPTDTQYF; CDR3nt: TGCAGCGTTGAGGGGACTAGCGGGAGGGCCCGGGTACCCACAGATACGCAGTATTTT
j_gene: TRBJ2-1; abundance: NA; len: 13; d_gene: NA; v_gene: TRBV11-2; CDR3aa: CASSLTLGNEQFF; CDR3nt: TGTGCCAGCAGCCTGACATTGGGCAATGAGCAGTTCTTC
j_gene: TRBJ1-5; abundance: NA; len: 14; d_gene: NA; v_gene: TRBV27; CDR3aa: CASSLSRQNQPQHF; CDR3nt: TGTGCCAGCAGTTTATCGAGACAGAATCAGCCCCAGCATTTT
j_gene: TRBJ1-6; abundance: NA; len: 15; d_gene: TRBD1; v_gene: TRBV7-2; CDR3aa: CASSLADRAGSPLHF; CDR3nt: TGTGCCAGCAGCTTGGCGGACAGGGCCGGGTCACCCCTCCACTTT
j_gene: TRBJ2-7; abundance: few; len: 15; d_gene: NA; v_gene: TRBV6-5; CDR3aa: CASSYSRTAVGEQYF; CDR3nt: TGTGCCAGCAGTTACTCGAGGACTGCCGTGGGAGAGCAGTACTTC
j_gene: TRBJ2-1; abundance: NA; len: 16; d_gene: TRBD1; v_gene: TRBV27; CDR3aa: CASSLWTGGNVNEQFF; CDR3nt: TGTGCCAGCAGTTTATGGACAGGTGGTAACGTGAATGAGCAGTTCTTC
j_gene: TRBJ2-1; abundance: NA; len: 15; d_gene: TRBD2; v_gene: TRBV11-2; CDR3aa: CAIDGGGPNLNEQFF; CDR3nt: TGTGCCATAGACGGGGGAGGGCCTAACCTCAATGAGCAGTTCTTC
j_gene: TRBJ2-7; abundance: few; len: 14; d_gene: NA; v_gene: TRBV2; CDR3aa: CASKSVIRGYEQYF; CDR3nt: TGTGCCAGCAAATCTGTGATTAGGGGCTACGAGCAGTACTTC
j_gene: TRBJ2-7; abundance: NA; len: 15; d_gene: NA; v_gene: TRBV6-5; CDR3aa: CASISPPNGGYEQYF; CDR3nt: TGTGCCAGCATCAGCCCCCCTAACGGAGGGTACGAGCAGTACTTC
j_gene: TRBJ1-6; abundance: NA; len: 17; d_gene: NA; v_gene: TRBV5-1; CDR3aa: CASSLAGASSYNSPLHF; CDR3nt: TGCGCCAGCAGCTTGGCAGGGGCAAGCTCCTATAATTCACCCCTCCACTTT
j_gene: TRBJ2-1; abundance: NA; len: 15; d_gene: NA; v_gene: TRBV27; CDR3aa: CASSLSWSRSNEQFF; CDR3nt: TGTGCCAGCAGTTTATCATGGTCTCGGTCCAATGAGCAGTTCTTC
j_gene: TRBJ1-2; abundance: once; len: 13; d_gene: NA; v_gene: TRBV19; CDR3aa: CASQDRSNYGYTF; CDR3nt: TGTGCCAGTCAGGACAGATCTAACTATGGCTACACCTTC
j_gene: TRBJ2-3; abundance: NA; len: 13; d_gene: NA; v_gene: TRBV6-6; CDR3aa: CASGPVSTDTQYF; CDR3nt: TGTGCCAGCGGGCCAGTTAGCACAGATACGCAGTATTTT
j_gene: TRBJ2-2; abundance: NA; len: 15; d_gene: NA; v_gene: TRBV28; CDR3aa: CASTRAAGVAGELFF; CDR3nt: TGTGCCAGCACCAGGGCGGCAGGGGTGGCCGGGGAGCTGTTTTTT
j_gene: TRBJ2-5; abundance: NA; len: 12; d_gene: TRBD2; v_gene: TRBV28; CDR3aa: CASISGTREYDF; CDR3nt: TGTGCCAGCATTTCAGGGACTAGGGAATACGACTTC
j_gene: TRBJ2-3; abundance: NA; len: 15; d_gene: TRBD2; v_gene: TRBV15; CDR3aa: CATSSNLAGYSTQYF; CDR3nt: TGTGCCACCAGCAGTAATCTAGCGGGATATAGTACGCAGTATTTT
j_gene: TRBJ2-7; abundance: few; len: 15; d_gene: TRBD2; v_gene: TRBV11-2; CDR3aa: CASSPTSGSAYEQYF; CDR3nt: TGTGCCAGCAGCCCGACTAGCGGGAGCGCTTACGAGCAGTACTTC
j_gene: TRBJ2-2; abundance: NA; len: 16; d_gene: NA; v_gene: TRBV5-1; CDR3aa: CASSLVAGTNTGELFF; CDR3nt: TGCGCCAGCAGCTTGGTCGCCGGGACGAACACCGGGGAGCTGTTTTTT
j_gene: TRBJ2-7; abundance: once; len: 15; d_gene: NA; v_gene: TRBV28; CDR3aa: CASSLAGAITYEQYF; CDR3nt: TGTGCCAGCAGCCTCGCAGGGGCGATCACCTACGAGCAGTACTTC
j_gene: TRBJ2-1; abundance: NA; len: 15; d_gene: NA; v_gene: TRBV18; CDR3aa: CASSPPLGEANEQFF; CDR3nt: TGTGCCAGCTCACCACCGCTCGGGGAAGCCAATGAGCAGTTCTTC
j_gene: TRBJ2-2; abundance: NA; len: 16; d_gene: TRBD1; v_gene: TRBV7-7; CDR3aa: CASSHTGTGRTGELFF; CDR3nt: TGTGCCAGCAGCCATACCGGGACAGGGCGAACCGGGGAGCTGTTTTTT
j_gene: TRBJ2-2; abundance: once; len: 17; d_gene: TRBD2; v_gene: TRBV7-9; CDR3aa: CASSLGGGGRSAGELFF; CDR3nt: TGTGCCAGCAGCTTAGGGGGTGGCGGGAGATCGGCCGGGGAGCTGTTTTTT
j_gene: TRBJ2-1; abundance: NA; len: 15; d_gene: NA; v_gene: TRBV7-6; CDR3aa: CASSMDRSSYNEQFF; CDR3nt: TGTGCCAGCAGCATGGACAGATCCTCCTACAATGAGCAGTTCTTC
j_gene: TRBJ2-1; abundance: NA; len: 13; d_gene: NA; v_gene: TRBV19; CDR3aa: CASSYRSNNEQFF; CDR3nt: TGTGCCAGTAGTTACAGGAGCAACAATGAGCAGTTCTTC
j_gene: TRBJ1-1; abundance: once; len: 14; d_gene: TRBD1; v_gene: TRBV30; CDR3aa: CAWSVTGGVTEAFF; CDR3nt: TGTGCCTGGAGTGTTACAGGGGGCGTCACTGAAGCTTTCTTT
j_gene: TRBJ1-2; abundance: NA; len: 13; d_gene: NA; v_gene: TRBV5-8; CDR3aa: CASSTNMDYGYTF; CDR3nt: TGTGCCAGCAGCACAAATATGGACTATGGCTACACCTTC
j_gene: TRBJ1-1; abundance: once; len: 17; d_gene: NA; v_gene: TRBV27; CDR3aa: CASSPRTGGWLLTEAFF; CDR3nt: TGTGCCAGCAGTCCACGGACCGGAGGGTGGCTGTTAACTGAAGCTTTCTTT
j_gene: TRBJ2-7; abundance: NA; len: 12; d_gene: NA; v_gene: TRBV18; CDR3aa: CASSTNRDEQYF; CDR3nt: TGTGCCAGCTCAACCAACAGGGACGAGCAGTACTTC
j_gene: TRBJ1-4; abundance: NA; len: 13; d_gene: TRBD1; v_gene: TRBV29-1; CDR3aa: CSVTGVVNEKLFF; CDR3nt: TGCAGCGTTACAGGGGTCGTTAATGAAAAACTGTTTTTT
j_gene: TRBJ2-5; abundance: NA; len: 16; d_gene: TRBD2; v_gene: TRBV9; CDR3aa: CASSVGWSSGPETQYF; CDR3nt: TGTGCCAGCAGCGTTGGTTGGTCTAGCGGGCCAGAGACCCAGTACTTC
j_gene: TRBJ2-3; abundance: NA; len: 15; d_gene: NA; v_gene: TRBV5-1; CDR3aa: CASSVAGLSSDTQYF; CDR3nt: TGCGCCAGCAGCGTAGCTGGGTTGTCTTCAGATACGCAGTATTTT
j_gene: TRBJ2-1; abundance: NA; len: 13; d_gene: NA; v_gene: TRBV11-2; CDR3aa: CASSFERTIEQFF; CDR3nt: TGTGCCAGCAGCTTCGAGAGGACTATTGAGCAGTTCTTC
j_gene: TRBJ1-2; abundance: once; len: 16; d_gene: NA; v_gene: TRBV13; CDR3aa: CASSLGPRTEFYGYTF; CDR3nt: TGTGCCAGCAGCTTAGGCCCTAGGACAGAGTTCTATGGCTACACCTTC
j_gene: TRBJ2-1; abundance: NA; len: 17; d_gene: TRBD2; v_gene: TRBV11-3; CDR3aa: CASSPGLAGGPYNEQFF; CDR3nt: TGTGCCAGCAGCCCCGGACTAGCGGGAGGGCCGTACAATGAGCAGTTCTTC
j_gene: TRBJ2-1; abundance: NA; len: 15; d_gene: TRBD2; v_gene: TRBV3-1/TRBV3-2; CDR3aa: CASRLSGSLYNEQFF; CDR3nt: TGTGCCAGCAGACTTAGCGGGAGCCTTTACAATGAGCAGTTCTTC
j_gene: TRBJ1-3; abundance: few; len: 16; d_gene: TRBD1; v_gene: TRBV7-2; CDR3aa: CASSPRTGITGNTIYF; CDR3nt: TGTGCCAGCAGCCCACGGACAGGGATAACGGGAAACACCATATATTTT
j_gene: TRBJ1-1; abundance: NA; len: 13; d_gene: TRBD1; v_gene: TRBV2; CDR3aa: CASSGHTGGKAFF; CDR3nt: TGTGCCAGCAGTGGTCATACAGGGGGTAAAGCTTTCTTT
j_gene: TRBJ1-1; abundance: NA; len: 13; d_gene: NA; v_gene: TRBV18; CDR3aa: CASSLQGKTEAFF; CDR3nt: TGTGCCAGCTCACTGCAGGGGAAGACTGAAGCTTTCTTT
j_gene: TRBJ2-7; abundance: NA; len: 14; d_gene: TRBD1; v_gene: TRBV30; CDR3aa: CAWTWGTGPYEQYF; CDR3nt: TGTGCCTGGACCTGGGGGACAGGGCCCTACGAGCAGTACTTC
j_gene: TRBJ2-2; abundance: few; len: 15; d_gene: NA; v_gene: TRBV19; CDR3aa: CASSMSGSATGELFF; CDR3nt: TGTGCCAGTAGTATGAGCGGGTCCGCAACCGGGGAGCTGTTTTTT
j_gene: TRBJ1-4; abundance: NA; len: 15; d_gene: NA; v_gene: TRBV28; CDR3aa: CASSPRQATNEKLFF; CDR3nt: TGTGCCAGCAGCCCCAGGCAGGCAACTAATGAAAAACTGTTTTTT
j_gene: TRBJ2-7; abundance: NA; len: 14; d_gene: NA; v_gene: TRBV7-2; CDR3aa: CASSLAGGIYEQYF; CDR3nt: TGTGCCAGCAGCTTAGCTGGCGGAATCTACGAGCAGTACTTC
j_gene: TRBJ1-5; abundance: NA; len: 16; d_gene: NA; v_gene: TRBV28; CDR3aa: CASSLWGARSNQPQHF; CDR3nt: TGTGCCAGCAGTTTATGGGGGGCCCGGAGCAATCAGCCCCAGCATTTT
j_gene: TRBJ2-7; abundance: once; len: 14; d_gene: TRBD1; v_gene: TRBV18; CDR3aa: CASSSRTGAYEQYF; CDR3nt: TGTGCCAGCTCATCAAGGACAGGGGCCTACGAGCAGTACTTC
j_gene: TRBJ2-6; abundance: NA; len: 19; d_gene: TRBD1; v_gene: TRBV27; CDR3aa: CASSLEYRGPHSGANVLTF; CDR3nt: TGTGCCAGCAGTTTGGAATACAGGGGGCCCCACTCTGGGGCCAACGTCCTGACTTTC
j_gene: TRBJ2-3; abundance: NA; len: 13; d_gene: NA; v_gene: TRBV5-6; CDR3aa: CASSWTSADTQYF; CDR3nt: TGTGCCAGCAGCTGGACTTCGGCAGATACGCAGTATTTT
j_gene: TRBJ1-4; abundance: NA; len: 12; d_gene: NA; v_gene: TRBV12-3/TRBV12-4; CDR3aa: CASRGWEEKLFF; CDR3nt: TGTGCCAGCAGAGGTTGGGAGGAAAAACTGTTTTTT
j_gene: TRBJ1-6; abundance: NA; len: 14; d_gene: TRBD1; v_gene: TRBV10-2; CDR3aa: CASSGGQGARPLHF; CDR3nt: TGCGCCAGCAGTGGTGGACAGGGGGCGCGACCCCTCCACTTT
j_gene: TRBJ1-6; abundance: once; len: 15; d_gene: NA; v_gene: TRBV18; CDR3aa: CASSDQTKRGSPLHF; CDR3nt: TGTGCCAGCTCAGATCAGACAAAGCGGGGTTCACCCCTCCACTTT
j_gene: TRBJ2-3; abundance: NA; len: 17; d_gene: TRBD1; v_gene: TRBV30; CDR3aa: CASSTGTGGYFGDTQYF; CDR3nt: TGTGCCTCCTCGACGGGGACAGGGGGCTATTTTGGAGATACGCAGTATTTT
j_gene: TRBJ2-3; abundance: NA; len: 14; d_gene: NA; v_gene: TRBV30; CDR3aa: CAWSLASWTDTQYF; CDR3nt: TGTGCCTGGAGTTTGGCTAGTTGGACAGATACGCAGTATTTT